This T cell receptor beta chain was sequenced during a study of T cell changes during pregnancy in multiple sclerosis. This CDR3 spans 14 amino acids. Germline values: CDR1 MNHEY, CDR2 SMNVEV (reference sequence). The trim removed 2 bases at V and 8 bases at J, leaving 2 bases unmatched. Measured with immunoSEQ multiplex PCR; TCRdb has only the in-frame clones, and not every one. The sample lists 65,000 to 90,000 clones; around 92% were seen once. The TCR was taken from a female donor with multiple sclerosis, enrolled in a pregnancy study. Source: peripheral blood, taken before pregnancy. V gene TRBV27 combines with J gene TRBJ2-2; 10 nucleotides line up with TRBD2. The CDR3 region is CASSLLAGVGELFF. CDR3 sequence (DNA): TGTGCCAGCAGTTTACTAGCGGGAGTTGGGGAGCTGTTTTTT.